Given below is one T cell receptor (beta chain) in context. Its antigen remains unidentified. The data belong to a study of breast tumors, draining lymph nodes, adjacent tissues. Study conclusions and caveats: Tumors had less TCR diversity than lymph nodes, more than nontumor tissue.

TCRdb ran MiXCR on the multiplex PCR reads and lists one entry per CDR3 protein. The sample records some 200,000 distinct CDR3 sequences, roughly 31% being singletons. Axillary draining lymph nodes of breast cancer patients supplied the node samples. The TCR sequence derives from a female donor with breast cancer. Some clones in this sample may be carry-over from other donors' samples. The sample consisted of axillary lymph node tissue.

DNA for the CDR3: TGTGCCAGCAGCGGGGGGGTCAAAGAGACCCAGTACTTC. Its protein is CASSGGVKETQYF. The chain uses TRBV7-2 and TRBJ2-5; 7 positions agree with TRBD2. V lost 5 bases, J lost 3 bases, and 3 bases stayed unmatched. Germline CDR1 and CDR2: SGHTA and FQGNSA. The CDR3 totals 13 residues.